This record concerns one T cell receptor beta chain sequence. The ends were cut back, 0 bases at V and 0 bases at J, with 10 bases in the middle. Germline V gene lookup returns CDR1 SGHKS and CDR2 YYEKEE (reference sequence). There are 16 residues in the CDR3. The data stem from a study of blood T cell repertoires in COVID-19. Study overall: Specimens from acute and convalescent COVID-19 originated in the United States, Italy and Spain. In each case, the material was cDNA or gDNA derived from T cells, B-cell-depleted T cells, or PBMCs.

Per the study methods: Amplification with reference gene primers provided the estimates of nucleated cell counts. Data came from immunoSEQ multiplex PCR; TCRdb stores just in-frame clones and leaves some out. V, J and clone size reflect that table, while D and trimming were determined from the DNA. The table includes 90,000 to 150,000 clones, over 75% detected once. This chain links TRBV5-5 with TRBJ1-5; no firm D call. This receptor was identified in a man in his 60s with acute or convalescent COVID-19. Sequenced sample: peripheral blood. The CDR3 loop reads CASSLDGSYSNQPQHF. In nucleotides, the CDR3 is TGTGCCAGCAGCTTGGACGGTTCCTATAGCAATCAGCCCCAGCATTTT.